The clone carrying this T cell receptor beta chain appeared a few times. The target antigen is unknown. This sample is part of a study of human T cells and chemical hapten exposure. The study's findings and limits: No change in TCRs above 1 in 1000 frequency was produced by DPC sensitization.

Per the germline V gene, CDR1 is SNHLY and CDR2 is FYNNEI. CDR3 length equals 14 residues. Trimming took off 11 bases at V and 1 base at J, with 17 bases between the two ends. One entry per CDR3 protein results from TCRdb running MiXCR on the RACE reads. Here the sample spans more than 250,000 distinct CDR3 sequences, approximately 8.4% being singletons. Time point of the sample: pre-sensitization, week 0. Treatment here: therapeutic diphenylcyclopropenone sensitization with weekly scalp DPC. The TCR sequence derives from a woman in her thirties or forties with alopecia areata. Some clones in this sample may be carry-over from other donors' samples. The rearrangement uses TRBV2 and TRBJ2-5; perhaps D is TRBD1 or TRBD2 (6 bases each). This material consisted of whole blood, taken in connection with sensitization to the hapten diphenylcyclopropenone (DPC). CDR3 DNA sequence: TGTGCCCGGGGAGGACAGTCGACCCAAGAGACCCAGTACTTC. It encodes CARGGQSTQETQYF.